This passage covers 5 T cell receptor beta chains from one sample sequenced in a study of Ad26.COV2.S vaccination and SARS-CoV-2 variants. TCRdb's table, derived via immunoSEQ multiplex PCR, lists solely in-frame clones and lacks some. This sample has approximately 420,000 clones, with 85% to 90% found just once. The treatment denotes: approximately 18 received Ad26.COV2.S at low or high dose, single or two shots; roughly five received placebo; per-sample allocation not given. Vaccine and placebo recipients were sampled on day 63 after the first injection. Sequencing was performed on peripheral blood, taken in a trial of Ad26.COV2.S vaccine versus placebo. These receptors were obtained from a person aged 18-65 years who received the Ad26.COV2.S COVID-19 vaccine or a placebo.

The J gene is TRBJ1-6, the V gene TRBV18; 7 bases match TRBD1. Germline values: CDR1 KGHSH, CDR2 LQKENI. V dropped 1 base and J dropped 8; count of bases not matched to a gene: 5. The CDR3 is made up of 15 amino acids. In DNA, the CDR3 is TGTGCCAGCTCACCACTCGACAGGGTGGATTCACCCCTCCACTTT. Its protein is CASSPLDRVDSPLHF.

The rearrangement links TRBV9 to TRBJ2-7; 9 positions match TRBD2. V lost 4 bases to trimming and J lost 8 bases; unmatched junction nucleotides: 13. Germline CDR1 SGDLS, CDR2 YYNGEE. The CDR3 contains 15 residues. CDR3 amino acids: CASSSGGSGGYQQYF. CDR3 bases: TGTGCCAGCAGCTCCGGGGGCAGCGGGGGGTACCAGCAGTACTTC. The full variable domain, its missing parts supplied by reference TRBV9 and TRBJ2-7, is DSGVTQTPKHLITATGQRVTLRCSPRSGDLSVYWYQQSLDQGLQFLIQYYNGEERAKGNILERFSAQQFPDLHSELNLSSLELGDSALYFCASSSGGSGGYQQYFGPGTRLTVT.

The J gene is TRBJ1-2, the V gene TRBV20-1; D gene uncertain. The germline V and J ends were trimmed by 6 bases and 1 base, with 6 bases remaining between them. Looked up from germline, CDR1 is DFQATT and CDR2 is SNEGSKA (reference sequence). The CDR3 loop spans 11 amino acids. The CDR3 sequence is CSALFNYGYTF. The CDR3 coding sequence is TGCAGTGCCCTCTTTAACTATGGCTACACCTTC.

The V gene is TRBV15, the J gene TRBJ1-1; the match to TRBD1 covers 8 bases. Trimming removed 3 bases from V and 11 bases from J; junction bases left unmatched: 11. CDR1 and CDR2 from the germline V gene are LNHNV and YYDKDF (reference sequence). The CDR3 runs 14 residues. The CDR3 is CATSSDRTGWFAFF. For the CDR3, the DNA is TGTGCCACCAGCAGCGATAGGACAGGGTGGTTCGCTTTCTTT.

The chain links TRBV12-3 or TRBV12-4 to TRBJ2-2; D is unresolved. V lost 3 bases and J 4 bases, leaving 6 bases between the germline ends. There are 13 residues in the CDR3. CDR3 DNA sequence: TGTGCCAGCAGTTTTGTGCCCACCGGGGAGCTGTTTTTT. As protein: CASSFVPTGELFF.